The source of this TCR beta chain is a study of regulatory T cells in long-lasting Graves disease. As for time point: newly diagnosed GD, antithyroid drugs for less than 3 months. PBMCs were the source of the RNA used for TCR sequencing. Assembly of TCR beta libraries relied on iRepertoire HTBI primers together with Arm-PCR of CDR3 regions. TCRdb independently ran MiXCR on the multiplex PCR reads; one entry per CDR3 protein. The sample shows fewer than 550,000 distinct CDR3 sequences, about 17% of them seen only once. This clonotype was observed at least ten times. Germline V lookup: CDR1 SGHAT, CDR2 FQNNGV. There are 18 residues in the CDR3. The V gene end was trimmed by 5 bases and the J gene end by 4 bases; junction bases not matched to a gene: 14. This sample was also put to use in a study of T cells in Graves' hyperthyroidism and ophthalmopathy.

This sequence was found in a woman aged 18-30 years with Graves disease. The chain recombines TRBV11-2 with TRBJ2-1; 10 nucleotides agree with TRBD2. The specimen was peripheral blood mononuclear cells (PBMCs), collected at new diagnosis, from a patient treated with antithyroid drugs. The CDR3 region has the DNA TGTGCCAGCAGCCTTCTAGCGGGAGCCCCTCCCCCTTACAATGAGCAGTTCTTC. It encodes CASSLLAGAPPPYNEQFF.